Listed here are 6 T cell receptor beta chains from one sample, sequenced in a study of cytotoxic CD8 clonotypes in ibrutinib-treated CLL listed by TCRdb under 2021. The library was built by means of the immunoSEQ multiplex PCR assay. In TCRdb, the immuneACCESS table is reduced to in-frame sequences with V and J assigned. These tables do not hold every clone; where another copy was compared, an unresolved V gene accounts for under half, and the others remain unexplained. This sample lists 120,000 to 150,000 clones; approximately 90% were detected once. The ten largest clones add up to 11% of the sample. Explained via the paper, the time point label denotes: more than 10 months on ibrutinib. The material sequenced was PBMCs, taken after 12 months of ibrutinib treatment. These receptors were obtained from a human donor with chronic lymphocytic leukemia.

The chain recombines TRBV28 with TRBJ1-4, with D possibly being TRBD1 (6 bases). The V gene's germline CDR1 is MDHEN and CDR2 SYDVKM. The CDR3 has 15 residues. The germline V and J ends were trimmed by 6 bases and 7 bases, with 18 bases remaining between them. Here the CDR3 reads CASRAQGFGGEKLFF. The CDR3 DNA sequence: TGTGCCAGCAGAGCACAGGGTTTTGGTGGTGAAAAACTGTTTTTT.

J is TRBJ2-1 and V is TRBV28, with D perhaps assigned TRBD1 or TRBD2 (5 bases each). Germline V CDR1 and CDR2: MDHEN, SYDVKM. Trimming took 6 bases from V and 5 from J, leaving 14 bases between them. The CDR3 runs to 14 residues. The CDR3: CASSPGTPHNEQFF. In DNA form, the CDR3 reads TGTGCCAGCAGCCCCGGGACGCCCCACAATGAGCAGTTCTTC.

The chain carries TRBV10-1 and TRBJ2-3; tentative D call: TRBD2 (6 bases). This CDR3 comprises 13 residues. V gave up 7 bases and J gave up 9 bases, with 17 bases separating them. The germline gives CDR1 WNHNN, CDR2 SYGVQD (reference sequence). CDR3 DNA: TGCGCCAGCACCGGAGGGTTAGGGGCCACGCAGTATTTT. It yields the protein CASTGGLGATQYF.

The chain joins TRBV11-3 to TRBJ2-3, with TRBD1 as a possible D gene (6 bases). Trimming pared 0 bases from V and 3 bases from J, leaving 10 bases between. The CDR3 is 15 residues long. Germline CDR1 is SGHNT and CDR2 is YENEEA. The CDR3: CASSLDGGNTDTQYF. In DNA form, the CDR3 reads TGTGCCAGCAGCTTAGATGGGGGCAATACAGATACGCAGTATTTT.

The V and J genes are TRBV9 and TRBJ2-3; D call uncertain. In germline, CDR1 is SGDLS, CDR2 YYNGEE. The CDR3 runs 15 residues. With 0 bases removed from V and 1 base from J, the gap between germline ends came to 9 bases. The CDR3 nucleotides read TGTGCCAGCAGCGTAGAATCCGCGCGCACAGATACGCAGTATTTT. Encoded protein: CASSVESARTDTQYF.

The chain links TRBV5-4 to TRBJ2-3; 7 bases are a match to TRBD2. J was trimmed by 0 bases and V by 1 base; bases with no gene match: 5. CDR3 length equals 16 residues. CDR1 and CDR2 from the germline V gene are SGHNT and YYREEE (reference sequence). CDR3 in DNA: TGTGCCAGCAGCTTGCTCAGCGGGGTTAGCACAGATACGCAGTATTTT. This codes for CASSLLSGVSTDTQYF.